This T cell receptor beta chain was documented in a study of T-cell reconstitution after alpha-beta-depleted transplantation in children (dated by TCRdb to 2015 to 2016). For the wider study: Using TCR repertoire profiling, the study followed T-cell immune reconstitution in a quantitative way in children after TCRalphabeta/CD19-depleted allogeneic hematopoietic cell transplantation. Broad study findings and their caveats: In some patients, the high TCRbeta diversity seen at day 60 was put down to recipient T cells and intrathymic progenitors that had survived conditioning. Apparently early alphabetaT-cell count recovery about two months after transplant reportedly relied on only several hundred rapidly expanded clones derived from non-depleted graft cells. The frequencies of hyperexpanded clones fell over the following months, and after one year, T-cell counts and TCRbeta diversity were mostly attributed to newly produced T cells.

Taken with the paper, the label for treatment or condition translates to: allogeneic hematopoietic cell transplantation with graft depleted of TCRalphabeta T cells and CD19 B cells. Transplant recipients were children who received TCRalphabeta/CD19-depleted allogeneic hematopoietic cell grafts. Libraries were built with PCR. TCRdb shows the sequencer as Illumina HiSeq 2500. To normalize quantification of the TCRbeta repertoire, the TCR libraries were built with molecular barcoding that relied on unique molecular identifiers. Through fastp at Q25 and MiXCR, TCRdb rebuilt clones from the public reads, retaining in-frame beta chains. Rows are combined by CDR3 protein, so each entry shows the most common genes and DNA. The sample data list hundreds of thousands of distinct CDR3 sequences, and over 9.5% of these were observed just once. In total, the top ten clones hold approximately 2% of the sample.

The CDR3 goes from the cysteine to the phenylalanine over 20 residues. The entry retains the CDR3 DNA only, 60 bases that are in frame from base 1. Looking up the germline V gene yields CDR1 LGHNA and CDR2 YSLEER. After removal of 0 bases from V and 0 bases from J, the junction retains 10 bases not matched to a gene. In this sample, this clonotype turned up a few times. Its antigen is unknown. No base quality information exists; no much larger clone differs at one position. The sequence derives from a child aged 2 to 15 with inherited bone marrow failure, due to receive a stem cell transplant. Here the sequenced sample was PBMCs, taken before TCRalphabeta/CD19-depleted stem cell transplant. The rearrangement joined TRBV4-3 to TRBJ2-2, with TRBD2 matching 10 junction bases. The DNA sequence reads TGCGCCAGCAGCCAAGATATTTTCGAGCGGGAGGGCCCGAACACCGGGGAGCTGTTTTTT. Its product reads: CASSQDIFEREGPNTGELFF.